The 6 T cell receptor beta chains listed next were all sequenced from one sample in a study of T cell responses to AZD1222 COVID-19 vaccine. Measured with immunoSEQ multiplex PCR; TCRdb has only the in-frame clones, and not every one. Of about 68,000 clones listed, 88% are singletons. The sample was peripheral blood, taken on day 0 of AZD1222 vaccination. The receptors were sampled from an adult in good health.

The chain employs TRBV5-5 and TRBJ1-2, with D possibly matching TRBD1 (6 bases). The germline V gene has CDR1 SGHKS and CDR2 YYEKEE (reference sequence). The CDR3 has 15 amino acids. Trimming shortened V by 1 base and J by 7 bases, and 17 bases separated the two germline ends. The CDR3 DNA reads as TGTGCCAGCAGCTTGTTAGCGGGGGCGTCGGGTGGCTACACCTTC. Encoded protein: CASSLLAGASGGYTF.

This rearrangement joins TRBV6-4 to TRBJ2-1; possibly TRBD2 for D (6 bases). This CDR3 spans 15 amino acids. Per the germline V gene, CDR1 is MRHNA and CDR2 is SNTAGT. Trimming pared 0 bases from V and 7 bases from J, leaving 13 bases between. The CDR3 nucleotides read TGTGCCAGCAGTGACTCGGTAGGGGACTTTAATGAGCAGTTCTTC. It is translated as CASSDSVGDFNEQFF.

This rearrangement joins TRBV7-2 to TRBJ1-1; no definite D call. Per germline, CDR1 SGHTA and CDR2 FQGNSA. CDR3 length: 15 amino acids. Trimming stripped 1 base from V and 0 bases from J, with 9 bases between. As DNA, the CDR3 is TGTGCCAGCAGCTTAGGAGGACGGTTGAACACTGAAGCTTTCTTT. Its protein is CASSLGGRLNTEAFF.

This sequence joins TRBV5-6 and TRBJ2-1; D is unclear. Germline V CDR1 and CDR2: SGHDT, YYEEEE. The CDR3 extends over 13 amino acids. Trimming stripped 0 bases from V and 5 bases from J, with 6 bases between. The CDR3 loop is CASSLAWDNEQFF. CDR3 bases: TGTGCCAGCAGCTTGGCCTGGGACAATGAGCAGTTCTTC.

This rearrangement joins TRBV29-1 to TRBJ2-1; 8 nucleotides match TRBD2. CDR1 and CDR2 (germline): SQVTM, ANQGSEA. V lost 6 bases and J lost 9; bases outside the gene matches: 10. The CDR3 consists of 13 residues. CDR3 loop: CSVTGTRVSEQFF. The CDR3 nucleotides read TGCAGCGTAACCGGGACTAGAGTCAGTGAGCAGTTCTTC.

This chain joins TRBV4-3 and TRBJ1-2; D call uncertain. V lost 1 base to trimming and J lost 2 bases, with 11 bases between them. Germline V CDR1 and CDR2: LGHNA, YSLEER. The CDR3 extends over 15 amino acids. This CDR3 reads CASSQALDGNYGYTF. Written as DNA, the CDR3 is TGCGCCAGCAGCCAAGCCTTGGACGGAAACTATGGCTACACCTTC.